The 4 T cell receptor beta chains below were found in one sample sequenced in a study of T cells in localized non-small cell lung cancer. Assay used: immunoSEQ multiplex PCR; TCRdb lists only in-frame clones, some missing. The sample contains around 25,000 clones, around 88% of which appear only once. The sequencing here drew on peripheral blood, taken before any cancer treatment. These receptors were taken from a male donor at least 60 years old with stage II squamous cell lung carcinoma.

This clone came up once. This chain uses TRBV30 with TRBJ2-5; 7 bases line up with TRBD2. Germline V lookup: CDR1 GTSNPN, CDR2 SVGIG (reference sequence). The CDR3 runs 13 residues. Unmatched junction bases numbered 10, after V lost 7 bases and J lost 5 bases. CDR3 nucleotides: TGTGCCTCTAAGGGCGGGGAGGGTGAGACCCAGTACTTC. It is translated as CASKGGEGETQYF.

The chain links TRBV28 to TRBJ2-2; 8 positions match TRBD2. The CDR3 extends over 16 amino acids. Germline lookup yields CDR1 MDHEN and CDR2 SYDVKM. V shed 1 base and J 5 bases; nucleotides not matched to a gene: 6. Here the CDR3 reads CASSLSSGSFTGELFF. The DNA of the CDR3 is TGTGCCAGCAGTTTATCGAGCGGGAGTTTTACCGGGGAGCTGTTTTTT.

V usage is TRBV5-1 and J usage is TRBJ1-1; D possibly corresponds to TRBD1 (5 bases). CDR3 size: 13 residues. CDR1 and CDR2 (germline): SGHRS, YFSETQ. Trimming removed 3 bases from V and 5 bases from J, with 11 bases in between. CDR3 sequence: CASSSEGWTEAFF. The CDR3, as DNA: TGCGCCAGCAGCTCGGAGGGGTGGACTGAAGCTTTCTTT.

This chain joins TRBV9 and TRBJ2-2; D unresolved. The CDR3 runs 14 residues. Trimming cost V 1 base and J 4 bases, with 8 bases left between them. Looked up from germline, CDR1 is SGDLS and CDR2 is YYNGEE. CDR3 bases: TGTGCCAGCAGCGTAAGGATTGGCACCGGGGAGCTGTTTTTT. It is translated as CASSVRIGTGELFF. Supplemented by reference TRBV9 and TRBJ2-2, the full variable domain reads DSGVTQTPKHLITATGQRVTLRCSPRSGDLSVYWYQQSLDQGLQFLIQYYNGEERAKGNILERFSAQQFPDLHSELNLSSLELGDSALYFCASSVRIGTGELFFGEGSRLTVL.